This record concerns one TCR beta chain sequence. The entry originates in a study of blood T cell repertoires in COVID-19. The CDR3 runs 14 residues. Germline CDR1 reads LNHDA; CDR2 reads SQIVND (reference sequence). V dropped 4 bases and J dropped 4; count of bases not matched to a gene: 1. Repertoires were generated with immunoSEQ multiplex PCR, while TCRdb's copy carries only in-frame clones and drops some. This table holds about 200,000 clones, under 90% found once. The sequence came from a woman aged 35 to 49 with active or convalescent COVID-19. The sequencing sample was made of peripheral blood. The V and J genes are TRBV19 and TRBJ2-3; 11 bases align to TRBD2. CDR3 sequence reads: CASSTSGRSDTQYF. Here the CDR3 DNA reads TGTGCCAGTAGTACTAGCGGGAGGTCAGATACGCAGTATTTT.